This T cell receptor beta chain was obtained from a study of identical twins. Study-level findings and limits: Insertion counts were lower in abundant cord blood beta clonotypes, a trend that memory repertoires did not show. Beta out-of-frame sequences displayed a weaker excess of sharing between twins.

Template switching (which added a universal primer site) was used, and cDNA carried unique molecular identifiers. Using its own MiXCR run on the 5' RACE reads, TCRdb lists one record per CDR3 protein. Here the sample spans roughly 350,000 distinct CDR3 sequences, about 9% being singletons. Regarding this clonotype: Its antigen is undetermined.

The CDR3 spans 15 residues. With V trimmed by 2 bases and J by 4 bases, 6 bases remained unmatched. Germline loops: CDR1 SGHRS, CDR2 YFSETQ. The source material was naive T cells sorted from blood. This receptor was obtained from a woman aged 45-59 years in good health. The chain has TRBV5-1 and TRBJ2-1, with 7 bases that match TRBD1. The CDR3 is CASSFQRQGYNEQFF. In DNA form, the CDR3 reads TGCGCCAGCAGCTTCCAAAGACAGGGATACAATGAGCAGTTCTTC. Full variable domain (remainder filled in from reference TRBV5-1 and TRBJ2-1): KAGVTQTPRYLIKTRGQQVTLSCSPISGHRSVSWYQQTPGQGLQFLFEYFSETQRNKGNFPGRFSGRQFSNSRSEMNVSTLELGDSALYLCASSFQRQGYNEQFFGPGTRLTVL.